One TCR beta chain is described in this entry. Its antigen is unidentified. PCR involved 60 Vbeta and 13 Jbeta primers. Clones were read by immunoSEQ multiplex PCR, and TCRdb kept only the in-frame ones, dropping some. Seen here are about 70,000 clones, 74% observed once, and the top ten hold 11%. This specimen comes from a study of cytomegalovirus exposure and HLA in healthy donors. With 1 base clipped from V and 0 bases from J, the junction kept 9 bases outside the gene matches. The germline gives CDR1 SGHVS, CDR2 FQNEAQ. The CDR3 has 18 amino acids. Study-level points and caveats: High sensitivity and specificity were reportedly achieved when the classifier diagnosed cytomegalovirus status.

This receptor was obtained from a human donor in good health. The sample taken for sequencing was PBMCs. The rearrangement joins TRBV7-8 to TRBJ2-7; 10 nucleotides align to TRBD2. In DNA form, the CDR3 reads TGTGCCAGCAGCTTAGGGCTAGCGGGAGTGTTCGGCTCCTACGAGCAGTACTTC. Residues: CASSLGLAGVFGSYEQYF.